This is a list of T cell receptor beta chains from one sample in a study of molecular identifiers for immune sequencing clone quantification. One entry per CDR3 protein, called by TCRdb with MiXCR from the PCR reads. Here the sample spans some 320,000 distinct CDR3 sequences, about 22% being singletons. The sample taken for sequencing was naive CD8+ T cells from blood, with Jurkat cell RNA spiked in. Receptors were obtained from a human donor in good health. Some libraries in this study had Jurkat cell RNA spiked in. Each CDR3 is given with its conserved first and last residue. The order of the fields is V gene, clone size, D gene, J gene, CDR3 DNA, CDR3 protein. The D gene is left open where the match is weak. Only some rows state a clone size, as once, few, many or a class for expanded clones.

TRBV7-2	many	NA	TRBJ1-5	TGTGCCAGCAGTTCTGCCCAGGGCTATCAGCCCCAGCATTTT	CASSSAQGYQPQHF
TRBV19	NA	NA	TRBJ2-7	TGTGCCAGTAGTATAGGGACCAGGACGACCTACGAGCAGTACTTC	CASSIGTRTTYEQYF
TRBV27	many	NA	TRBJ2-2	TGTGCCAGCAGTCTAATTGGGGTTGCCGGGGAGCTGTTTTTT	CASSLIGVAGELFF
TRBV27	few	NA	TRBJ1-1	TGTGCCAGCAGAAGGGAGTTGAACACTGAAGCTTTCTTT	CASRRELNTEAFF
TRBV11-2	many	NA	TRBJ2-5	TGTGCCAGCAGCTTAGAGATCAGGGGCCCCGTCGGCGGGGAGACCCAGTACTTC	CASSLEIRGPVGGETQYF
TRBV27	few	TRBD1	TRBJ1-4	TGTGCCAGCAGTTATGGGACAGGGGTGGAAAAACTGTTTTTT	CASSYGTGVEKLFF
TRBV4-1	NA	NA	TRBJ2-7	TGCGCCAGCAGCCAAGGAGGCCAAAAGTACTACGAGCAGTACTTC	CASSQGGQKYYEQYF
TRBV29-1	many	NA	TRBJ2-1	TGCAGCGCCGGAGAGGGCCTACGCAATGAGCAGTTCTTC	CSAGEGLRNEQFF
TRBV29-1	many	TRBD1	TRBJ2-5	TGCAGCGTTGAAACTCCCGACAGGGTCCAAGAGACCCAGTACTTC	CSVETPDRVQETQYF
TRBV20-1	many	NA	TRBJ1-1	TGCAGTGCTAGAGAGATGGGAGGGGGTATCACTGAAGCTTTCTTT	CSAREMGGGITEAFF
TRBV12-3/TRBV12-4	few	TRBD2	TRBJ2-3	TGTGCCAGCAGTCATAGCGGGGAAAGCACAGATACGCAGTATTTT	CASSHSGESTDTQYF
TRBV3-1	NA	NA	TRBJ1-5	TGTGCCAGCCCCTCCCGGGCGAGAAATCAGCCCCAGCATTTT	CASPSRARNQPQHF
TRBV20-1	many	NA	TRBJ2-1	TGCAGTGCTAGTATGGGGGAGACACCCAATGAGCAGTTCTTC	CSASMGETPNEQFF
TRBV6-6	many	TRBD1	TRBJ2-2	TGTGCCAGCAACCTACAGGGGTTGAACACCGGGGAGCTGTTTTTT	CASNLQGLNTGELFF
TRBV19	many	NA	TRBJ1-5	TGTGCCAGTACCCCGACCGGGGGGAGCAATCAGCCCCAGCATTTT	CASTPTGGSNQPQHF
TRBV9	many	NA	TRBJ2-5	TGTGCCAGCAGCGTAGGTGATAGCCCCTCACGAGAGACCCAGTACTTC	CASSVGDSPSRETQYF
TRBV20-1	many	NA	TRBJ2-5	TGCAGTGCTAGGGTCGAGAGGGGGAAAGAGACCCAGTACTTC	CSARVERGKETQYF
TRBV20-1	many	TRBD2	TRBJ2-7	TGCAGTGCTAGTTGGCGGGAGCGACCCGCCTACGAGCAGTACTTC	CSASWRERPAYEQYF
TRBV29-1	many	NA	TRBJ2-5	TGCAGCGCACGCGGGGATCAAGAGACCCAGTACTTC	CSARGDQETQYF
TRBV7-6	many	NA	TRBJ1-4	TGTGCCAGCAGCTTAGGGCCAGATGGGCCCGATGCAACTAATGAAAAACTGTTTTTT	CASSLGPDGPDATNEKLFF
TRBV4-1	many	TRBD1	TRBJ1-6	TGCGCCAGCAGCCAAGATCCACAGGGGGGGAATTCACCCCTCCACTTT	CASSQDPQGGNSPLHF
TRBV28	many	NA	TRBJ2-5	TGTGCCAGCAGTTTAGTTGGCAGGGGCCAAGAGACCCAGTACTTC	CASSLVGRGQETQYF
TRBV20-1	NA	TRBD2	TRBJ2-2	TGCAGTGCTAGAGCCGGACTAGCGGTACCTCCATTCCCATCGAACACCGGGGAGCTGTTTTTT	CSARAGLAVPPFPSNTGELFF
TRBV7-9	many	NA	TRBJ2-7	TGTGCCAGCAGCCCGAACCGGGACATCTCTACGAAACAGTACTTC	CASSPNRDISTKQYF
TRBV4-1	many	NA	TRBJ1-2	TGCGCCAGCAGCCAAGAGCCAGGAGCTAACTATGGCTACACCTTC	CASSQEPGANYGYTF